This TCR beta chain was observed in a study of vaccination effects on CD4 cells after COVID-19. Across the whole study: Post-vaccine sampling occurred a median 72 days after the second dose.

Using viral peptide pools, the ViraFEST assay grew out antigen-specific CD4+ T cells prior to sequencing. Following 10 days of culture, CD4+ T cells were isolated. Either the mRNA-1273 or the BNT162b2 vaccine was given to participants as two doses. In regard to this clone: The antigen remains unidentified.

The repertoire was sequenced with immunoSEQ multiplex PCR; TCRdb's copy has only in-frame clones and lacks some. The sample has 30,000 or so clones; approximately 72% are singletons. The V end lost 4 bases, the J end lost 1 base, and 20 bases lay between the germline ends. This CDR3 region has 18 residues. The V gene's germline CDR1 is MNHNS and CDR2 SASEGT. Study-wide results and limits: At late timepoints after vaccination, vaccine- and infection-induced clones shrank markedly.

The V call is TRBV6-1, the J call TRBJ1-5; D might be TRBD1 (6 bases). The TCR sequence derives from a human donor who received a COVID-19 vaccine. Sequenced here: CD4+ T cells from PBMCs cultured with HCoV-229E spike peptides, sampled after COVID-19 vaccination. CDR3 DNA sequence: TGTGCCAGCAGTGCTTACTCCAGAGGACAGATAAGCAATCAGCCCCAGCATTTT. Translated, it gives CASSAYSRGQISNQPQHF.